This T cell receptor beta chain was retrieved from a study of T-cell reconstitution after alpha-beta-depleted transplantation in children. V shed 6 bases and J 1 base; nucleotides not matched to a gene: 7. The CDR3 has 15 residues. This clonotype was detected a few times. The authors prepared the TCRbeta library with unique molecular identifiers. TCRdb fed the PCR reads into MiXCR, producing one record per CDR3 protein. The sample consists of about 540,000 distinct CDR3 sequences, 18% of them appearing once. The sample in question was PBMCs from the stem cell graft donor, obtained from the stem cell graft. The chain employs TRBV12-3 or TRBV12-4 and TRBJ1-1; 8 bases line up with TRBD1. The receptor's source is a human donor who donated a stem cell graft to a child with acute lymphoblastic leukemia. The CDR3 is CASSDRGPTNTEAFF. As DNA, the CDR3 is TGTGCCAGCAGCGACAGGGGCCCAACGAACACTGAAGCTTTCTTT.